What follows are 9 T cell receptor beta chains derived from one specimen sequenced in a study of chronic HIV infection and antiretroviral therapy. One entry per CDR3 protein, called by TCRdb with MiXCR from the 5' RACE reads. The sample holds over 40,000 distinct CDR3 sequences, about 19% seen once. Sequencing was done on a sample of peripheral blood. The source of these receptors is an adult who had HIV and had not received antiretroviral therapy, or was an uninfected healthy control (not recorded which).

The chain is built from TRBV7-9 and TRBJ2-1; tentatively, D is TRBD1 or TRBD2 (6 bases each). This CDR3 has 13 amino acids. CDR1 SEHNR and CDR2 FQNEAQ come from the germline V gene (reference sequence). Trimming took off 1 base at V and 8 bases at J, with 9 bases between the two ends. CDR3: CASSLVGGYEQFF. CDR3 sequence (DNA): TGTGCCAGCAGCTTAGTGGGGGGCTATGAGCAGTTCTTC.

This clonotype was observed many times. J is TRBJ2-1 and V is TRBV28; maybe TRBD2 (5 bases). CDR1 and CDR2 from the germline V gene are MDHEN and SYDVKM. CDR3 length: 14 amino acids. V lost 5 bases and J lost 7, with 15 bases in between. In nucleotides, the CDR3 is TGTGCCAGCAGTCGCCGGACTTTTAAGAATGAGCAGTTCTTC. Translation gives CASSRRTFKNEQFF.

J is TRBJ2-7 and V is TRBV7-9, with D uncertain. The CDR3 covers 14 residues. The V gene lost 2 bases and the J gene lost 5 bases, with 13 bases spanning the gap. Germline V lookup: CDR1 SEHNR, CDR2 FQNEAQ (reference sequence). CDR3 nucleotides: TGTGCCAGCAGCTTAAGTCCCCCAGAGAACGAGCAGTACTTC. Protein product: CASSLSPPENEQYF.

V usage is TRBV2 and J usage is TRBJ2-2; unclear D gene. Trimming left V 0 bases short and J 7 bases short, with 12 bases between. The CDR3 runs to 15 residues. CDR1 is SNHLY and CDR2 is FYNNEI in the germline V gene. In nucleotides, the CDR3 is TGTGCCAGCAGTGAAGCCGGCCAGGCCGTCGGGGAGCTGTTTTTT. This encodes CASSEAGQAVGELFF.

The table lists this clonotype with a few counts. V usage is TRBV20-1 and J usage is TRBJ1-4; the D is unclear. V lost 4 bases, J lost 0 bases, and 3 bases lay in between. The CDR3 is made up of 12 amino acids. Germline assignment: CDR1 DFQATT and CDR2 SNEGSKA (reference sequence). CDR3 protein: CSAIATNEKLFF. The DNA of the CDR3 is TGCAGTGCTATAGCAACTAATGAAAAACTGTTTTTT.

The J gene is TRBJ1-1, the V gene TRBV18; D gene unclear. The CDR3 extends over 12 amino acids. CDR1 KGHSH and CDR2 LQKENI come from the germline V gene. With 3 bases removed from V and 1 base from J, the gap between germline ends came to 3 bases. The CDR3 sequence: CASSPRNTEAFF. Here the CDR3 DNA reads TGTGCCAGCTCACCGCGGAACACTGAAGCTTTCTTT.

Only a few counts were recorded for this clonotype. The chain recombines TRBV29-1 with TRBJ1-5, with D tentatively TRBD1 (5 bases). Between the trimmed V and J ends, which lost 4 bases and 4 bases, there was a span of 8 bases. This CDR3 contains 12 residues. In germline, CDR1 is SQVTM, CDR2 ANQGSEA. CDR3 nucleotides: TGCAGCGTTGGGGACGGTAATCAGCCCCAGCATTTT. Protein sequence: CSVGDGNQPQHF.

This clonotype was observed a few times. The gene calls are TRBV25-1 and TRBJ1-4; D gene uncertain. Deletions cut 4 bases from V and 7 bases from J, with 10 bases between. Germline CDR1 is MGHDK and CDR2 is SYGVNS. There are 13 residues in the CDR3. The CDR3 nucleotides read TGTGCCAGCAGTGCGTACGGGAGTGAAAAACTGTTTTTT. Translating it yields CASSAYGSEKLFF.

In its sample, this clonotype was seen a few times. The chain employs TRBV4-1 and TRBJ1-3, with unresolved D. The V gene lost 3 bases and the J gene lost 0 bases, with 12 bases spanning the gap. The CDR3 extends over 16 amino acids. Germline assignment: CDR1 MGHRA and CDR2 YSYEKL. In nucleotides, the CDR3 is TGCGCCAGCAGCCAGGCGCGCGCCCGCTCTGGAAACACCATATATTTT. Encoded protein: CASSQARARSGNTIYF.